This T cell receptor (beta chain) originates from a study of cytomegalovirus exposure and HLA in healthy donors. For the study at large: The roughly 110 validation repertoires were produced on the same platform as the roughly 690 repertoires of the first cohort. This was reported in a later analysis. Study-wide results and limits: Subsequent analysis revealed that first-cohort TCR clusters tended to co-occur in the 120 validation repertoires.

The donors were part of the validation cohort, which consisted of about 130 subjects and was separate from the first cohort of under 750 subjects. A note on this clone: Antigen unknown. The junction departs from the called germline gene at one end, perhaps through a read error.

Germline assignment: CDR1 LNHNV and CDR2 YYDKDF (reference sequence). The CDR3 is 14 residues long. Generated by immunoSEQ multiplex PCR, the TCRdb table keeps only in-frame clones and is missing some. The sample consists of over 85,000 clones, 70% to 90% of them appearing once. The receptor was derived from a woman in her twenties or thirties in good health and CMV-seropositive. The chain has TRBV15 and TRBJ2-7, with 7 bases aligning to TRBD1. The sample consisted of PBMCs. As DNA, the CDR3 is TGTGCCACGAGCAGGCGACAGGGTACCTACGAGCAGTACTTC. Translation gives CATSRRQGTYEQYF.